This T cell receptor beta chain was identified in a study of identical twins. Study-level results: Shared out-of-frame alpha sequences (those common to twins) showed excess low generation probability. Models underestimated how often monozygotic twins shared out-of-frame TCR alpha.

Details on this clonotype: Its specificity is not known.

The V gene's germline CDR1 is MNHNS and CDR2 SASEGT. The V and J ends lost 9 bases and 0 bases respectively, with 9 bases between them. The CDR3 length is 13 residues. TCRdb itself ran the 5' RACE reads through MiXCR, one entry per CDR3 protein. The sample records 350,000 to 600,000 distinct CDR3 sequences, about 14% being singletons. The same specimen was also included in a second study, on yellow fever vaccine responses in identical twins.

Specimen: CD4+ T cells sorted from blood. This receptor was identified in a woman between 18 and 29 years old in good health. V and J are TRBV6-1 and TRBJ1-5; D is perhaps TRBD1 (6 bases). The CDR3 protein is CASQGFSNQPQHF. In nucleotides, the CDR3 is TGTGCCAGTCAGGGGTTTAGCAATCAGCCCCAGCATTTT.